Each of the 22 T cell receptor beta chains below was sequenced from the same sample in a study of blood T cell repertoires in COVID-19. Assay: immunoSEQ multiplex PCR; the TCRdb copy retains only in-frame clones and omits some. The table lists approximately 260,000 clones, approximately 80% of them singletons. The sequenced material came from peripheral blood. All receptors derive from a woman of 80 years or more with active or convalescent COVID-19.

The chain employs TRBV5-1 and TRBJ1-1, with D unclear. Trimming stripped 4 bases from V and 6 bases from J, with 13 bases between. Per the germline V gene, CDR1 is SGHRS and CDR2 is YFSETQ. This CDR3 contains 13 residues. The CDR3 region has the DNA TGCGCCAGCAGCCTGGTATGGAGGGCTGAAGCTTTCTTT. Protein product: CASSLVWRAEAFF.

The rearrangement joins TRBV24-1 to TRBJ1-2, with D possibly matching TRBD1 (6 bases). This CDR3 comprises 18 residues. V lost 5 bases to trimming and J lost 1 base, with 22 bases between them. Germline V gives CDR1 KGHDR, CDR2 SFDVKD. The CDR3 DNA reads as TGTGCCACCAGTGGCGGGGGGGGGCGCCGACCGGGTAACTATGGCTACACCTTC. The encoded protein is CATSGGGGRRPGNYGYTF.

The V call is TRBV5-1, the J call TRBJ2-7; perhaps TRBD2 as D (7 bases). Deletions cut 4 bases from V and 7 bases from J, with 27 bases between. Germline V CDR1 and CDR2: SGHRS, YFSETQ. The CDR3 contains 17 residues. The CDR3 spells CASSRGAAPELRGEQYF. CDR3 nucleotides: TGCGCCAGCAGCCGGGGGGCTGCTCCTGAACTTAGAGGGGAGCAGTACTTC.

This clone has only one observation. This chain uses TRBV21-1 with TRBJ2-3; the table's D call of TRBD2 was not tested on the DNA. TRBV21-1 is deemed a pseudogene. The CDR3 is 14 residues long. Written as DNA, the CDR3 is TGTACTAAAGGGGAGGCCCCAGATACAGATACGCAGTATTTT. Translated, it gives CTKGEAPDTDTQYF.

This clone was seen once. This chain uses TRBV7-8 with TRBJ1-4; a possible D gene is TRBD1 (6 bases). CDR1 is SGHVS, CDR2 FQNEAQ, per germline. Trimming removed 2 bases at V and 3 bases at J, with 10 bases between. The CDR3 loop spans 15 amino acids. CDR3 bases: TGTGCCAGCAGCTTATCAGGGGCGGCTAATGAAAAACTGTTTTTT. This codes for CASSLSGAANEKLFF.

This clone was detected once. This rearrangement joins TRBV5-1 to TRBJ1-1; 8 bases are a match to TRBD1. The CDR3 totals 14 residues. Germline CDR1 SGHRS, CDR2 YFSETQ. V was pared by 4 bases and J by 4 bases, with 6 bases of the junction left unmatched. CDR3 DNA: TGCGCCAGCAGCAACGGACAGGGTGGCACTGAAGCTTTCTTT. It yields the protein CASSNGQGGTEAFF. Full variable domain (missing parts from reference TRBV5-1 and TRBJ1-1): KAGVTQTPRYLIKTRGQQVTLSCSPISGHRSVSWYQQTPGQGLQFLFEYFSETQRNKGNFPGRFSGRQFSNSRSEMNVSTLELGDSALYLCASSNGQGGTEAFFGQGTRLTVV.

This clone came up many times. The CDR3, as DNA: TGTGCCAGCAGACCCCGAGCGGGAGATTTAGGCAATGAGCAGTTCTTC. It specifies CASRPRAGDLGNEQFF. This chain links TRBV2 with TRBJ2-1; 8 positions match TRBD2. The V gene end was trimmed by 6 bases and the J gene end by 6 bases; junction bases not matched to a gene: 13. The CDR3 contains 16 residues. Germline V gene data show CDR1 as SNHLY and CDR2 as FYNNEI.

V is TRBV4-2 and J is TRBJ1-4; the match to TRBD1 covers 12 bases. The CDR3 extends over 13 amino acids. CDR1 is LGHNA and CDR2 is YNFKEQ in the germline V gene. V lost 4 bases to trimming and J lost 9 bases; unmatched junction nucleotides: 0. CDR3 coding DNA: TGTGCCAGCAGCCGGGACAGGGGGCAAAAACTGTTTTTT. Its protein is CASSRDRGQKLFF.

DNA of the CDR3: TGTGCCAGCAGCCGCGGGGACAGTAGGTCCTATGGCTACACCTTC. Amino acids: CASSRGDSRSYGYTF. This chain uses TRBV7-9 with TRBJ1-2; 7 nucleotides align to TRBD1. Unmatched junction bases numbered 10, after V lost 5 bases and J lost 4 bases. The CDR3 has 15 residues. Germline values: CDR1 SEHNR, CDR2 FQNEAQ (reference sequence).

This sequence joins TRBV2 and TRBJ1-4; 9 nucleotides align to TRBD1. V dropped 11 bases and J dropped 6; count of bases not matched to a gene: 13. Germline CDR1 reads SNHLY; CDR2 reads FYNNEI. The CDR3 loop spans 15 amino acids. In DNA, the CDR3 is TGTGCCTCTCAGGGACAGGGTCTTCTCGATGAAAAACTGTTTTTT. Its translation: CASQGQGLLDEKLFF.

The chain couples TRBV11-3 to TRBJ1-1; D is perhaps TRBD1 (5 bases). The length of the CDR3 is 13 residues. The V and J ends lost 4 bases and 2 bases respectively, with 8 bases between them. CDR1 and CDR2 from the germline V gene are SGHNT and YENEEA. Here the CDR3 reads CASSSGGNTEAFF. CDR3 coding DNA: TGTGCCAGCAGCTCCGGGGGAAACACTGAAGCTTTCTTT.

The CDR3 region is CASSQGRSSGNTIYF. CDR3 bases: TGTGCCAGCAGCCAAGGAAGGAGCTCTGGAAACACCATATATTTT. This sequence joins TRBV14 and TRBJ1-3; D gene ambiguous. Trimming removed 1 base from V and 0 bases from J, with 7 bases in between. This CDR3 is built from 15 residues. From germline, CDR1 is SGHDN and CDR2 FVKESK.

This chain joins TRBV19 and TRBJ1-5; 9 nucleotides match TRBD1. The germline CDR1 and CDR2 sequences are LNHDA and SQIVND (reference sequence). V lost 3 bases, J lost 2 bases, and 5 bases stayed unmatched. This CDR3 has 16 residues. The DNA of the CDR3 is TGTGCCAGTAGTATCGGGACAGGGAGTGGCAATCAGCCCCAGCATTTT. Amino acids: CASSIGTGSGNQPQHF.

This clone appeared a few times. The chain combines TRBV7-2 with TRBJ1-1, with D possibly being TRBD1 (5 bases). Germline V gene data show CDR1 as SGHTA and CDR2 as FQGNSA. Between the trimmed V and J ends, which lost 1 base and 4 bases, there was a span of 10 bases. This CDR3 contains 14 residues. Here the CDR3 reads CASSLDRRGTEAFF. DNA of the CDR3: TGTGCCAGCAGCTTAGACAGGAGAGGCACTGAAGCTTTCTTT.

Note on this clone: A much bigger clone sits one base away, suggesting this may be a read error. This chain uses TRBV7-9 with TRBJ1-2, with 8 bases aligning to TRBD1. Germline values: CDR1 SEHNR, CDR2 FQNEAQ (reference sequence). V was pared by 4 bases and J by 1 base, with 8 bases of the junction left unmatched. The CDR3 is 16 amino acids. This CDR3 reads CASSSRQGKLNYGYTF. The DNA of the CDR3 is TGTGCCAGCAGCTCGAGACAGGGGAAACTTAACTATGGCTACACCTTC.

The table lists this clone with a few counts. CDR3 bases: TGTGCCAGCAGCTTGGAAGACAGGGGGCTATTTTCCTACGAGCAGTACTTC. This sequence encodes CASSLEDRGLFSYEQYF. The chain uses TRBV5-6 and TRBJ2-7; TRBD1 aligns across 10 bases. This CDR3 is built from 17 residues. Trimming took 0 bases from V and 1 from J; bases not matched to a gene: 7. Per germline, CDR1 SGHDT and CDR2 YYEEEE.

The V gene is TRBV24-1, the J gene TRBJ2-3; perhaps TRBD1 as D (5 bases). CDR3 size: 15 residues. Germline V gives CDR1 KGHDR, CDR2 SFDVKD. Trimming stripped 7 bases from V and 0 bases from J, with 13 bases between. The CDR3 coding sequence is TGTGCCACCAGCGTGACAGAACATAGCACAGATACGCAGTATTTT. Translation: CATSVTEHSTDTQYF.

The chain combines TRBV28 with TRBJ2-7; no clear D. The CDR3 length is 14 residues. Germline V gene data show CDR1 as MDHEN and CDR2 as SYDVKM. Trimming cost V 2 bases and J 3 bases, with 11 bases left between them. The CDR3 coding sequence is TGTGCCAGCAGTTTAGAATCACGGTTCTACGAGCAGTACTTC. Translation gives CASSLESRFYEQYF.

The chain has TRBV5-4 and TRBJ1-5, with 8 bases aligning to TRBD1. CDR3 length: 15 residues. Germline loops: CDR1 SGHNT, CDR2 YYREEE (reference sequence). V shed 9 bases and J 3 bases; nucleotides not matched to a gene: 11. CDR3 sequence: CATKEQGVYNQPQHF. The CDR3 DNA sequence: TGTGCCACCAAGGAACAGGGGGTATACAATCAGCCCCAGCATTTT.

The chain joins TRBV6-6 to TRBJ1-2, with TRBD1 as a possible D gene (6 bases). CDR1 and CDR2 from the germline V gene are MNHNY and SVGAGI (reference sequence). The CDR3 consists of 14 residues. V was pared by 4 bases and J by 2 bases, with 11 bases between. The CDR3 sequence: CASSLQGRNYGYTF. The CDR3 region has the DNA TGTGCCAGCAGTTTACAGGGACGAAACTATGGCTACACCTTC.

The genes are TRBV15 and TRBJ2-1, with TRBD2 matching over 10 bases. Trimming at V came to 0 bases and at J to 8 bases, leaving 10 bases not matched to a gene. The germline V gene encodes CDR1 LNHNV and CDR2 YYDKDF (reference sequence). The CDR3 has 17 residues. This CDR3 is CATSRDVRAGGPYEQFF. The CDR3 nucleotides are TGTGCCACCAGCAGAGATGTGCGAGCGGGAGGGCCCTATGAGCAGTTCTTC.

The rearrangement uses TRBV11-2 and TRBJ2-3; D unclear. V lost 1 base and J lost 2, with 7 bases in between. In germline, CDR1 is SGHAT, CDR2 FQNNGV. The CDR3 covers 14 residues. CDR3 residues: CASSLASYTDTQYF. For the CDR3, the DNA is TGTGCCAGCAGCTTAGCCTCGTACACAGATACGCAGTATTTT.